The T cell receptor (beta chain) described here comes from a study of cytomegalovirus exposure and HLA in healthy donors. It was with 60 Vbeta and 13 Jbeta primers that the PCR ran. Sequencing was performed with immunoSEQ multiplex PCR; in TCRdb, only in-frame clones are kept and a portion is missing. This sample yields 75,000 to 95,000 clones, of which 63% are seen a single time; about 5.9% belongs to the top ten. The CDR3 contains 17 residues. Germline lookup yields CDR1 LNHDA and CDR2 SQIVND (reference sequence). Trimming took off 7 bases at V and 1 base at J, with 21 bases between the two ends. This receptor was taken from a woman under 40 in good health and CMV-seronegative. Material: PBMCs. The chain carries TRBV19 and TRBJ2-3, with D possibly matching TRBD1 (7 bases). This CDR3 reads CASTQGGQNSRTDTQYF. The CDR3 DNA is TGTGCCAGTACCCAGGGGGGCCAGAATTCTCGCACAGATACGCAGTATTTT. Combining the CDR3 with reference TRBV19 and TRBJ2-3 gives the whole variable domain DGGITQSPKYLFRKEGQNVTLSCEQNLNHDAMYWYRQDPGQGLRLIYYSQIVNDFQKGDIAEGYSVSREKKESFPLTVTSAQKNPTAFYLCASTQGGQNSRTDTQYFGPGTRLTVL.